Following are 16 T cell receptor beta chains from one sample sequenced in a study of blood T cells in healthy people across ages. A second PCR of roughly 7 to 11 cycles used a sample-barcoded 5' primer and a J-beta primer mix. TCRdb reprocessed the 5' RACE reads with MiXCR, giving one entry per CDR3 protein. The sample lists some 1.8 million distinct CDR3 sequences, approximately 39% seen once, with about 21% in the top ten. The sequenced sample was blood. The receptors originated from a human donor in good health.

With regard to this clonotype: One junction end does not reproduce the germline sequence, and a read error may be involved. The V call is TRBV20-1, the J call TRBJ1-1; no clear D gene. The CDR3 is made up of 15 amino acids. In germline, CDR1 is DFQATT, CDR2 SNEGSKA (reference sequence). CDR3 protein: CSARVSGRMNTEAFF. CDR3 DNA sequence: TGTAGTGCTAGGGTATCTGGACGGATGAACACTGAAGCTTTCTTT.

The J gene is TRBJ1-1, the V gene TRBV14; D gene uncertain. V shed 3 bases and J shed 9 bases, with 8 bases lying between them. The germline CDR1 and CDR2 sequences are SGHDN and FVKESK. The CDR3 consists of 11 residues. CDR3: CASSQGFKAFF. The DNA for the CDR3 is TGTGCCAGCAGCCAGGGTTTCAAAGCTTTCTTT.

Turning to this clonotype: The junction differs from germline at one of its ends, possibly a read error. The chain joins TRBV7-9 to TRBJ2-3, with TRBD2 identical over 10 bases. The CDR3 totals 17 residues. From germline, CDR1 is SEHNR and CDR2 FQNEAQ (reference sequence). The CDR3 sequence: CASSLELSSGSTGTQYF. As DNA, the CDR3 is TGTGCCAGCAGCTTAGAGCTCTCTAGCGGGAGCACAGGTACGCAGTATTTT.

This CDR3 is CASSTQVYEQYF. The CDR3 DNA reads as TGTGCCAGCAGTACCCAAGTTTACGAGCAGTACTTC. The rearrangement joins TRBV28 to TRBJ2-4; no clear D gene. The better agreement between TRBJ2-7 and the DNA end casts doubt on the J call. Germline lookup yields CDR1 MDHEN and CDR2 SYDVKM. This CDR3 region has 12 residues.

The chain uses TRBV6-1 and TRBJ2-7; 9 nucleotides match TRBD1. The length of the CDR3 is 14 residues. Germline CDR1 reads MNHNS; CDR2 reads SASEGT. J gave up 2 bases and V 5 bases, and 4 bases lay outside the gene matches. In nucleotides, the CDR3 is TGTGCCAGCAGTATCCGGGACAGGGCCTACGAGCAGTACTTC. It is translated as CASSIRDRAYEQYF.

The genes are TRBV12-3 or TRBV12-4 and TRBJ2-7; 7 nucleotides match TRBD1. V dropped 1 base and J dropped 7; count of bases not matched to a gene: 7. This CDR3 is built from 14 residues. CDR3 in DNA: TGTGCCAGCAGTTTAGGCCTCACAGGGGAAGAGCAGTACTTC. It yields the protein CASSLGLTGEEQYF.

This clonotype was seen more than once but under ten times. The chain couples TRBV9 to TRBJ1-5; no clear D. The CDR3 runs to 15 residues. Germline CDR1 is SGDLS and CDR2 is YYNGEE. Deletions cut 4 bases from V and 7 bases from J, with 18 bases between. The CDR3 loop reads CASSPSAGDEQPQHF. CDR3 sequence (DNA): TGTGCCAGCAGCCCGAGCGCAGGCGACGAGCAGCCCCAGCATTTT.

This clonotype has only a few counts. The J gene is TRBJ1-2, the V gene TRBV11-2, with 9 bases matching TRBD1. After removal of 5 bases from V and 4 bases from J, the junction contained 11 bases not matched to a gene. The CDR3 is 16 residues long. Germline loops: CDR1 SGHAT, CDR2 FQNNGV. DNA for the CDR3: TGTGCCAGCAGCACGAACAGGGGGCCGGCCCCCTATGGCTACACCTTC. Amino acid sequence: CASSTNRGPAPYGYTF.

The chain employs TRBV9 and TRBJ2-5; D may be TRBD1 or TRBD2 (7 bases each). CDR3 length: 12 residues. CDR1 is SGDLS, CDR2 YYNGEE, per germline. Trimming left V 7 bases short and J 7 bases short, with 14 bases between. The CDR3 loop is CASGPGGGTQYF. The CDR3, as DNA: TGTGCCAGCGGACCAGGGGGGGGGACCCAGTACTTC.

This clonotype was seen at least ten times. The rearrangement links TRBV29-1 to TRBJ2-3; D is ambiguous. Looked up from germline, CDR1 is SQVTM and CDR2 is ANQGSEA. There are 13 residues in the CDR3. V lost 2 bases and J lost 1, with 7 bases in between. The CDR3 region has the DNA TGCAGCGTTGAAAGCCCGGGCACAGATACGCAGTATTTT. Translation: CSVESPGTDTQYF.

The chain links TRBV4-1 to TRBJ2-4, with unresolved D. Germline CDR1 is MGHRA and CDR2 is YSYEKL. CDR3 length equals 17 residues. Trimming shortened V by 4 bases and J by 1 base, and 17 bases separated the two germline ends. CDR3 in amino acids: CASSPQSLWVAKNIQYF. The CDR3 DNA follows: TGCGCCAGCAGCCCCCAAAGTCTGTGGGTGGCCAAAAACATTCAGTACTTC.

This chain uses TRBV28 with TRBJ2-7; D call uncertain. The end of the DNA aligns better with TRBJ2-5, so the J call may be wrong. The length of the CDR3 is 11 residues. CDR1 is MDHEN and CDR2 is SYDVKM in the germline V gene. CDR3 sequence: CASSTPETQYF. CDR3 bases: TGTGCCAGCAGCACTCCGGAGACCCAGTACTTC.

J is TRBJ1-2 and V is TRBV12-3 or TRBV12-4, with no clear D. The V end lost 0 bases, the J end lost 7 bases, and 9 bases lay between the germline ends. The CDR3 has 13 amino acids. The CDR3 coding sequence is TGTGCCAGCAGTTTAGCGTTGCAGAGTGGCTACACCTTC. Translation: CASSLALQSGYTF.

The chain has TRBV4-3 and TRBJ2-7; D may be TRBD1 (5 bases). Trimming took 0 bases from V and 3 from J, leaving 12 bases between them. The CDR3 has 15 residues. Germline loops: CDR1 LGHNA, CDR2 YSLEER. The DNA of the CDR3 is TGCGCCAGCAGCCAAGATTCAGGGCTAGACTACGAGCAGTACTTC. Translating gives CASSQDSGLDYEQYF.

In nucleotides, the CDR3 is TGTGCCAGCAGCTTATCCGGGACAGGGCCGGGTGAAAAACTGTTTTTT. Translated: CASSLSGTGPGEKLFF. The rearrangement joins TRBV7-3 to TRBJ1-4, with 9 nucleotides matching TRBD1. Germline CDR1 and CDR2: SGHTA and FQGTGA. This CDR3 contains 16 residues. The V gene end was trimmed by 2 bases and the J gene end by 7 bases; junction bases not matched to a gene: 8.

This clonotype was detected only a few times. V gene TRBV11-2 combines with J gene TRBJ2-1, with 8 bases fitting TRBD2. Germline CDR1 reads SGHAT; CDR2 reads FQNNGV. This CDR3 region has 15 residues. The junction had 8 bases not matched to a gene; V was cut back by 2 bases and J by 8 bases. DNA of the CDR3: TGTGCCAGCAGCTTACCTACGGGGGGGCGGTATGAGCAGTTCTTC. Translating gives CASSLPTGGRYEQFF. The whole variable domain, remainder taken from reference TRBV11-2 and TRBJ2-1, is EAGVAQSPRYKIIEKRQSVAFWCNPISGHATLYWYQQILGQGPKLLIQFQNNGVVDDSQLPKDRFSAERLKGVDSTLKIQPAKLEDSAVYLCASSLPTGGRYEQFFGPGTRLTVL.